These T cell receptor beta chains were read from a single sample in a study of Tregs in tolerant kidney transplant recipients. TCRdb's table, derived via immunoSEQ multiplex PCR, lists solely in-frame clones and lacks some. The repertoire holds 75,000 to 80,000 clones, with less than 95% as singletons. The sequenced sample was Tregs from blood, obtained before the transplant. The receptors come from a human donor who received a combined kidney and bone marrow transplant. Each CDR3 is given with its conserved first and last residue. The D gene is left open where the match is weak. Clone size is not always given. Where it is, it says once, few, many or a class for expanded clones.

d_gene,j_gene,abundance,v_gene,CDR3aa,CDR3nt
TRBD1,TRBJ2-3,NA,TRBV28,CASSSFLTGGTDTQYF,TGTGCCAGCAGTTCCTTCCTGACAGGGGGCACAGATACGCAGTATTTT
NA,TRBJ2-5,NA,TRBV2,CASKGGGETQYF,TGTGCCAGCAAGGGGGGGGGAGAGACCCAGTACTTC
TRBD2,TRBJ2-1,NA,TRBV19,CASTSGSYNEQFF,TGTGCCAGCACTAGCGGGAGCTACAATGAGCAGTTCTTC
NA,TRBJ1-4,NA,TRBV10-1,CASRTVFREEKLFF,TGCGCCAGCAGGACAGTTTTTAGGGAGGAAAAACTGTTTTTT
NA,TRBJ2-7,NA,TRBV18,CASSFQGIGYEQYF,TGTGCCAGCTCATTTCAGGGCATAGGCTACGAGCAGTACTTC
NA,TRBJ2-1,NA,TRBV28,CASSLRQGRNEQFF,TGTGCCAGCAGTTTAAGGCAGGGTAGGAATGAGCAGTTCTTC
TRBD1,TRBJ1-2,NA,TRBV19,CASSDRERGYTF,TGTGCCAGTTCCGACAGGGAGAGGGGCTACACCTTC
NA,TRBJ1-1,NA,TRBV14,CASSNFPRETEAFF,TGTGCCAGCAGCAACTTCCCCAGGGAGACTGAAGCTTTCTTT
TRBD1,TRBJ2-5,NA,TRBV2,CASSENRGETQYF,TGTGCCAGCAGTGAAAACAGGGGGGAGACCCAGTACTTC
TRBD2,TRBJ2-1,NA,TRBV7-9,CASSLAWTSGSFYEQFF,TGTGCCAGCAGCTTAGCGTGGACTAGCGGGAGTTTCTATGAGCAGTTCTTC
TRBD1,TRBJ2-7,NA,TRBV5-4,CASSSRGQGPYEQYF,TGTGCCAGCAGCTCTAGAGGACAGGGCCCCTACGAGCAGTACTTC
NA,TRBJ1-1,NA,TRBV7-2,CASSLSGHLTEAFF,TGTGCCAGCAGCTTATCCGGACACTTGACTGAAGCTTTCTTT
TRBD2,TRBJ2-7,NA,TRBV7-2,CASSPIAGSSYEQYF,TGTGCCAGCAGCCCGATAGCGGGGTCCTCCTACGAGCAGTACTTC
NA,TRBJ1-1,NA,TRBV7-8,CASSLVSTNQMMAFF,TGTGCCAGCAGCTTAGTATCTACCAACCAGATGATGGCTTTCTTT
NA,TRBJ2-7,NA,TRBV11-2,CASSLKSTYEQYF,TGTGCCAGCAGCTTAAAGTCTACCTACGAGCAGTACTTC
NA,TRBJ2-1,NA,TRBV29-1,CSVEDVAGEYNEQFF,TGCAGCGTTGAAGATGTCGCAGGAGAGTACAATGAGCAGTTCTTC
TRBD2,TRBJ2-1,NA,TRBV5-1,CASSRTSGRGNNEQFF,TGCGCCAGCAGTCGGACTAGCGGGAGGGGTAACAATGAGCAGTTCTTC
TRBD1,TRBJ1-1,NA,TRBV19,CASSLTGTGSYTEAFF,TGTGCCAGTAGTTTAACCGGGACAGGGAGTTACACTGAAGCTTTCTTT
TRBD2,TRBJ2-2,NA,TRBV11-2,CASSPSGGTGELFF,TGTGCCAGCAGCCCCAGCGGGGGGACCGGGGAGCTGTTTTTT
NA,TRBJ2-1,once,TRBV18,CASSPTTASSYNEQFF,TGTGCCAGCTCACCAACGACAGCGAGCTCCTACAATGAGCAGTTCTTC
TRBD2,TRBJ2-5,NA,TRBV10-2,CASSPGLAGQETQYF,TGCGCCAGCTCCCCGGGACTAGCGGGACAAGAGACCCAGTACTTC
NA,TRBJ1-4,NA,TRBV4-2,CASSPEGEADVKLFF,TGTGCCAGCAGCCCCGAAGGGGAAGCGGATGTAAAACTGTTTTTT
TRBD2,TRBJ2-3,NA,TRBV19,CASRTSGSGDTQYF,TGTGCCAGTAGGACTAGCGGGAGCGGGGATACGCAGTATTTT
TRBD1,TRBJ1-5,once,TRBV10-3,CAISEGTGGFQPQHF,TGTGCCATCAGTGAGGGGACAGGGGGATTTCAGCCCCAGCATTTT
NA,TRBJ1-5,NA,TRBV13,CASSLGLEEGQPQHF,TGTGCCAGCAGCTTAGGCCTGGAAGAGGGTCAGCCCCAGCATTTT
NA,TRBJ1-1,few,TRBV7-2,CASSLEQGITEAFF,TGTGCCAGCAGCTTAGAGCAGGGGATAACTGAAGCTTTCTTT
NA,TRBJ2-3,NA,TRBV11-2,CASSLDPIRGGTDTQYF,TGTGCCAGCAGCTTAGATCCTATCCGGGGTGGCACAGATACGCAGTATTTT
NA,TRBJ1-1,few,TRBV28,CATDEGGAKNTEAFF,TGTGCCACCGATGAGGGAGGAGCGAAGAACACTGAAGCTTTCTTT
NA,TRBJ1-1,NA,TRBV5-1,CASSSIWTGEAFF,TGCGCCAGCAGCTCTATCTGGACGGGTGAAGCTTTCTTT
TRBD2,TRBJ2-1,NA,TRBV4-2,CASSPPAGGSNEQFF,TGTGCCAGCAGCCCTCCGGCGGGAGGGAGCAATGAGCAGTTCTTC
NA,TRBJ1-4,NA,TRBV30,CAWSVGQPATNEKLFF,TGTGCCTGGAGTGTTGGACAGCCCGCAACTAATGAAAAACTGTTTTTT
TRBD1,TRBJ1-5,NA,TRBV6-4,CASSTGQGNQPQHF,TGTGCCAGCAGTACTGGACAGGGCAATCAGCCCCAGCATTTT
TRBD2,TRBJ2-7,NA,TRBV28,CASSSLAEGSYEQYF,TGTGCCAGCAGCTCACTAGCGGAGGGCTCCTACGAGCAGTACTTC
NA,TRBJ1-1,NA,TRBV5-6,CASSWGPIMGREAFF,TGTGCCAGCAGCTGGGGACCGATAATGGGCCGTGAAGCTTTCTTT
TRBD1,TRBJ1-4,once,TRBV5-1,CASTTGGTSSNEKLFF,TGCGCCAGCACCACAGGGGGCACATCTTCTAATGAAAAACTGTTTTTT
NA,TRBJ2-3,NA,TRBV5-6,CASSTDKADTQYF,TGTGCCAGCAGCACGGACAAGGCAGATACGCAGTATTTT
NA,TRBJ1-2,once,TRBV5-4,CASSTPRGDYGYTF,TGTGCCAGCAGCACCCCTCGGGGCGACTATGGCTACACCTTC
NA,TRBJ1-4,once,TRBV23-1,CASSQRDSSATNEKLFF,TGCGCCAGCAGTCAACGAGACAGTTCGGCAACTAATGAAAAACTGTTTTTT
NA,TRBJ2-1,NA,TRBV18,CASSPPVAASYNEQFF,TGTGCCAGCTCACCACCGGTTGCAGCCTCCTACAATGAGCAGTTCTTC
NA,TRBJ2-3,NA,TRBV5-6,CASSLGGVDTQYF,TGTGCCAGCAGCTTGGGGGGTGTAGATACGCAGTATTTT
NA,TRBJ2-7,NA,TRBV6-5,CASSLLFYSYEQYF,TGTGCCAGCAGTTTACTCTTTTACTCCTACGAGCAGTACTTC
NA,TRBJ2-4,NA,TRBV28,CASSQRESTQYF,TGTGCCAGCAGTCAGAGGGAGTCCACTCAGTACTTC
TRBD2,TRBJ2-1,NA,TRBV30,CAWSPGLAPYNEQFF,TGTGCCTGGAGTCCGGGACTAGCTCCCTACAATGAGCAGTTCTTC
TRBD1,TRBJ2-1,NA,TRBV10-3,CAIRQGAYNEQFF,TGTGCCATTAGACAGGGAGCCTACAATGAGCAGTTCTTC
NA,TRBJ2-3,NA,TRBV7-2,CASSPDRSRADTQYF,TGTGCCAGCAGCCCGGACAGAAGTAGGGCAGATACGCAGTATTTT
NA,TRBJ2-1,once,TRBV6-1,CASNSSPSNEQFF,TGTGCCAGCAACAGCTCCCCAAGCAATGAGCAGTTCTTC
NA,TRBJ2-1,NA,TRBV18,CASSPTFNEQFF,TGTGCCAGCTCACCTACTTTCAATGAGCAGTTCTTC
TRBD1,TRBJ2-7,NA,TRBV28,CASLTRDRGFYEQYF,TGTGCCAGCCTCACTAGGGACAGGGGCTTTTACGAGCAGTACTTC
NA,TRBJ2-1,NA,TRBV7-3,CASSLSPSNNEQFF,TGTGCCAGCAGCTTATCCCCCAGCAACAATGAGCAGTTCTTC
TRBD1,TRBJ2-7,NA,TRBV6-5,CASSRRDRGSEQYF,TGTGCCAGCAGCCGAAGGGACAGGGGCTCCGAGCAGTACTTC
NA,TRBJ1-2,NA,TRBV6-6,CASSYGAGNYGYTF,TGTGCCAGCAGTTACGGGGCAGGGAACTATGGCTACACCTTC
NA,TRBJ1-2,NA,TRBV30,CAWSPQANYGYTF,TGTGCCTGGAGTCCCCAAGCTAACTATGGCTACACCTTC
NA,TRBJ1-5,NA,TRBV28,CASSLVTGGGQPQHF,TGTGCCAGCAGTTTAGTGACGGGGGGCGGACAGCCCCAGCATTTT
TRBD2,TRBJ2-3,NA,TRBV15,CATSVKREGPTDTQYF,TGTGCCACCAGCGTTAAGCGGGAGGGCCCCACAGATACGCAGTATTTT
TRBD1,TRBJ1-1,NA,TRBV30,CAWSARTGSVNTEAFF,TGTGCCTGGAGCGCTAGGACAGGCAGCGTGAACACTGAAGCTTTCTTT
NA,TRBJ2-3,NA,TRBV5-1,CASSLSGSTDTQYF,TGCGCCAGCAGCTTGTCAGGGTCGACAGATACGCAGTATTTT